The clone carrying this T cell receptor (beta chain) has a handful of counts. The data are from a study of blood T cell repertoires in COVID-19. Study overall: Nucleic acid was either cDNA or gDNA, and it came from T cells, B-cell-depleted T cells, or PBMCs.

Here immunoSEQ multiplex PCR was the method, and the copy in TCRdb shows in-frame clones only, minus some. Of around 100,000 clones listed, just over 85% are singletons. Germline V CDR1 and CDR2: SNHLY, FYNNEI. The CDR3 is made up of 13 amino acids. V was pared by 6 bases and J by 5 bases, with 13 bases between. This sequence originates from a human donor in a cohort sampled during active COVID-19. The sample comprised peripheral blood. The V call is TRBV2, the J call TRBJ1-1, with a weak D call TRBD1 (6 bases). The CDR3 sequence: CASRGTRGTEAFF. The CDR3 DNA follows: TGTGCCAGCAGGGGAACCAGGGGAACTGAAGCTTTCTTT.